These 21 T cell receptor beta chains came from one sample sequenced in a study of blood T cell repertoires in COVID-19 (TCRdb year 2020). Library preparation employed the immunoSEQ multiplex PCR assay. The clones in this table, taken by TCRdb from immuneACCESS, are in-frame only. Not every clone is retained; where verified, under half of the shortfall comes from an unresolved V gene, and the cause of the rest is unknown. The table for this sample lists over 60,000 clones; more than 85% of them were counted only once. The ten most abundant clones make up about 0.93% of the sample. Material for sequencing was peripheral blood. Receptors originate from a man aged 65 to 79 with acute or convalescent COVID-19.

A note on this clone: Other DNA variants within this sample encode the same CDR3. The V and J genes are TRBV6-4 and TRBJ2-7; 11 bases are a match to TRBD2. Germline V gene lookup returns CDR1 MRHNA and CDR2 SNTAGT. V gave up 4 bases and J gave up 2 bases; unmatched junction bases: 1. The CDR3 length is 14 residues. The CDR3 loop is CASSVAGGPYEQYF. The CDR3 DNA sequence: TGTGCCAGCAGTGTAGCGGGGGGGCCCTACGAGCAGTACTTC.

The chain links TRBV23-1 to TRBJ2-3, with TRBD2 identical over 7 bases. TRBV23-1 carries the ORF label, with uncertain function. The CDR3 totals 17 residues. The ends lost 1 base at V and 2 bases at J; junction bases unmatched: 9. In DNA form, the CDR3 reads TGCGCCAGCAGTCAATGTTGGAGCGGGATCTACACAGATACGCAGTATTTT. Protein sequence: CASSQCWSGIYTDTQYF.

The CDR3 spells CASSSTTAVNTEAFF. The CDR3 bases are TGCGCCAGCAGCTCGACGACAGCTGTGAACACTGAAGCTTTCTTT. This rearrangement joins TRBV5-1 to TRBJ1-1; D is possibly TRBD1 (5 bases). Trimming took 3 bases from V and 0 from J, leaving 12 bases between them. Per the germline V gene, CDR1 is SGHRS and CDR2 is YFSETQ. The CDR3 runs 15 residues.

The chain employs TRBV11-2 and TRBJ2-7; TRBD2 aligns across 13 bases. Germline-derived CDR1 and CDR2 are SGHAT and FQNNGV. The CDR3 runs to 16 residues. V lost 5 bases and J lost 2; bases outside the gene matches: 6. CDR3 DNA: TGTGCCAGCAGCGGAGGACTAGCGGGAGTTACCTACGAGCAGTACTTC. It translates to CASSGGLAGVTYEQYF.

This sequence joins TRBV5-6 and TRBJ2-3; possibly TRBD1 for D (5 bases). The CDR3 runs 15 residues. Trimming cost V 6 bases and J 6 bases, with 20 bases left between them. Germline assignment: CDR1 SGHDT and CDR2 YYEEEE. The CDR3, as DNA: TGTGCCAGCATCCGCAGGGTAGGGATCAGGGATACGCAGTATTTT. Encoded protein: CASIRRVGIRDTQYF.

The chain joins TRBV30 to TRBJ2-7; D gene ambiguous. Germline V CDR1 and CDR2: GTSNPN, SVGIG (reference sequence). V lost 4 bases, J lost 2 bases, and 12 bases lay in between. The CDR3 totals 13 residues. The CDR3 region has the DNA TGTGCCTGGACCCCCAGGTATACCTACGAGCAGTACTTC. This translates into CAWTPRYTYEQYF.

The CDR3 region is CASSYSTGGYEQYF. CDR3 DNA sequence: TGTGCCAGCAGTTACTCGACAGGGGGCTACGAGCAGTACTTC. The gene calls are TRBV6-2 or TRBV6-3 and TRBJ2-7; TRBD1 aligns across 9 bases. The CDR3 is 14 residues long. Per the germline V gene, CDR1 is MNHEY and CDR2 is SVGEGT. The V gene end was trimmed by 0 bases and the J gene end by 3 bases; junction bases not matched to a gene: 0.

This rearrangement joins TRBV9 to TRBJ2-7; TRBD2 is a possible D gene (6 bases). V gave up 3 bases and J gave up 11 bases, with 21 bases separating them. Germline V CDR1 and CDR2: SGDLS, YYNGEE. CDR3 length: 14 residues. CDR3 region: CASSGSSGPQKKYF. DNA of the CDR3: TGTGCCAGCAGCGGGAGTAGCGGCCCTCAGAAGAAGTACTTC.

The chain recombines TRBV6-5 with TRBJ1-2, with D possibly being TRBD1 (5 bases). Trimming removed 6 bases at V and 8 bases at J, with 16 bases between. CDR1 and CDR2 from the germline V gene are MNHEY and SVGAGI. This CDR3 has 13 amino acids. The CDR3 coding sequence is TGTGCCAGCAGCCGACCGGGGGTCGGGGGCTACACCTTC. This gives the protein CASSRPGVGGYTF.

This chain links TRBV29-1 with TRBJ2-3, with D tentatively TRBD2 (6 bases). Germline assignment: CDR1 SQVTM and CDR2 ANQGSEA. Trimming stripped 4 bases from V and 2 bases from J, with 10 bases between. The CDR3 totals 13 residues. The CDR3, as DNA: TGCAGCGTTGGAGGGAGGCTCACAGATACGCAGTATTTT. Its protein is CSVGGRLTDTQYF.

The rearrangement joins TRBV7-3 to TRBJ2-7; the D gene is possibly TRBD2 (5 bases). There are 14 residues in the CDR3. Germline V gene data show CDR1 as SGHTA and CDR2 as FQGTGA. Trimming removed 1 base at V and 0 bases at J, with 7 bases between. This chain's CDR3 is CASSLNGDSYEQYF. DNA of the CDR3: TGTGCCAGCAGCTTAAACGGGGACTCCTACGAGCAGTACTTC. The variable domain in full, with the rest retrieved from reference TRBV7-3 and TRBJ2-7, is GAGVSQTPSNKVTEKGKYVELRCDPISGHTALYWYRQSLGQGPEFLIYFQGTGAADDSGLPNDRFFAVRPEGSVSTLKIQRTERGDSAVYLCASSLNGDSYEQYFGPGTRLTVT.

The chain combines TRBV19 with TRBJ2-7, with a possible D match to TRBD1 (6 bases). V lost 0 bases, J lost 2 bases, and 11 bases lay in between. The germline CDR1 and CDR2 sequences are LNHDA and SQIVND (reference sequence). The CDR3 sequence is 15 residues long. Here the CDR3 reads CASSIDRKGAYEQYF. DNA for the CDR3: TGTGCCAGTAGTATAGATCGCAAGGGGGCCTACGAGCAGTACTTC.

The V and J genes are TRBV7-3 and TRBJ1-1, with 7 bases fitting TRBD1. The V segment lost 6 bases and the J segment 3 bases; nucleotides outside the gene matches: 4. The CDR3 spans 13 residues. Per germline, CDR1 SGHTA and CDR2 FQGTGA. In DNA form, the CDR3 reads TGTGCCAGCAGGGCACAGGGGCACACTGAAGCTTTCTTT. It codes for CASRAQGHTEAFF.

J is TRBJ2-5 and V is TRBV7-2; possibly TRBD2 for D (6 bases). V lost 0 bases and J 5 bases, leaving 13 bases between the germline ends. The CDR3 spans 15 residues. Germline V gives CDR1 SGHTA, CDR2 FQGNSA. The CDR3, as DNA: TGTGCCAGCAGCTTAGCGCAGGCTAGCGTGGAGACCCAGTACTTC. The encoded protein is CASSLAQASVETQYF.

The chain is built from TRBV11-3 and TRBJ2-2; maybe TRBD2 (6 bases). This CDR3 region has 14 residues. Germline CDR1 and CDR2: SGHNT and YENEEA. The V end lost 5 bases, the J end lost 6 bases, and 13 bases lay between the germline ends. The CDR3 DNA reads TGTGCCAGCAGCGCCTCACGGGGGTCCGGGGAGCTGTTTTTT. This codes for CASSASRGSGELFF.

This chain's CDR3 is CSVEFGLRQGTSYEQYF. CDR3 nucleotides: TGCAGCGTTGAATTCGGCCTGAGACAAGGGACATCCTACGAGCAGTACTTC. The J gene is TRBJ2-7, the V gene TRBV29-1; tentative D call: TRBD1 (6 bases). CDR1 is SQVTM and CDR2 is ANQGSEA in the germline V gene. Trimming removed 2 bases from V and 1 base from J, with 21 bases in between. CDR3 length equals 17 residues.

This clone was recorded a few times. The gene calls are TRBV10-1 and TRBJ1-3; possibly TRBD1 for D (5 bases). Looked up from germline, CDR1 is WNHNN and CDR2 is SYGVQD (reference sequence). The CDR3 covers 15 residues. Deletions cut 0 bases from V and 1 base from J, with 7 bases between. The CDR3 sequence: CASSESGTSGNTIYF. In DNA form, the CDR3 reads TGCGCCAGCAGTGAGTCGGGGACTTCTGGAAACACCATATATTTT.

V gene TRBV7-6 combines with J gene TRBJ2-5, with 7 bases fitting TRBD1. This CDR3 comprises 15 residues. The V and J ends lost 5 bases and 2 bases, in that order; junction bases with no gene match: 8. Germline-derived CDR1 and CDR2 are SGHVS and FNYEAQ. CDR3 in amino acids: CASSHGTDTQETQYF. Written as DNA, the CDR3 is TGTGCCAGCAGCCACGGGACAGACACTCAAGAGACCCAGTACTTC.

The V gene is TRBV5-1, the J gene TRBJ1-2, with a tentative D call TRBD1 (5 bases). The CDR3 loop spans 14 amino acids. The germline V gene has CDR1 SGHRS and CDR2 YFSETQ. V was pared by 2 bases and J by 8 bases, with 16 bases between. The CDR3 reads CASSFLGGDGGYTF. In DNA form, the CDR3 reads TGCGCCAGCAGCTTCCTCGGGGGGGACGGAGGCTACACCTTC. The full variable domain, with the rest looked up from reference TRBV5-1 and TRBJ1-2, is KAGVTQTPRYLIKTRGQQVTLSCSPISGHRSVSWYQQTPGQGLQFLFEYFSETQRNKGNFPGRFSGRQFSNSRSEMNVSTLELGDSALYLCASSFLGGDGGYTFGSGTRLTVV.

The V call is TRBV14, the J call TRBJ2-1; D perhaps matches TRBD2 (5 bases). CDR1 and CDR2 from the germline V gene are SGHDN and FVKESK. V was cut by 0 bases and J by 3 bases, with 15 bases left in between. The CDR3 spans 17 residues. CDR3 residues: CASSQDQETIFYNEQFF. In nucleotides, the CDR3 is TGTGCCAGCAGCCAAGATCAGGAGACTATTTTCTACAATGAGCAGTTCTTC.

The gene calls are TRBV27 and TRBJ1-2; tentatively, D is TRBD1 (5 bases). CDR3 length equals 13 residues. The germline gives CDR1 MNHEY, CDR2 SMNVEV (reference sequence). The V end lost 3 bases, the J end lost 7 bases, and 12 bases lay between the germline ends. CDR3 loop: CASSFQGGAGYTF. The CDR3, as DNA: TGTGCCAGCAGTTTCCAGGGAGGGGCTGGCTACACCTTC.